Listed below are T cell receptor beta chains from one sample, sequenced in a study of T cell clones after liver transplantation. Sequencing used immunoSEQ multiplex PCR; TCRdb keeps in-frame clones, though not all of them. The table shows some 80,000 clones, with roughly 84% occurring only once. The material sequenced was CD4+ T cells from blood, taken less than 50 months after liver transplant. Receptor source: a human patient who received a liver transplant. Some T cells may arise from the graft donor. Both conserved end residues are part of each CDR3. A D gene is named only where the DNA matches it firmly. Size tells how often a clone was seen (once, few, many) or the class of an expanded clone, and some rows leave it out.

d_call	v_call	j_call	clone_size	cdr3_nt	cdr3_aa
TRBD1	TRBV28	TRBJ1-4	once	TGTGCCAGCAGAGCGACAGGGACTAATGAAAAACTGTTTTTT	CASRATGTNEKLFF
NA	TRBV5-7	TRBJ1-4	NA	TGTGCCAGCAGCTTGCGTGGGACTAATGAAAAACTGTTTTTT	CASSLRGTNEKLFF
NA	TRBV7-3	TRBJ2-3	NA	TGTGCCAGCAGCCCCGACAGGCGCACAGATACGCAGTATTTT	CASSPDRRTDTQYF
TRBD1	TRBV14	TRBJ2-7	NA	TGTGCCAGCAGCCTTCAGACAGGGGGGTCCTACGAGCAGTACTTC	CASSLQTGGSYEQYF
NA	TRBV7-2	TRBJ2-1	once	TGTGCCAGCAGCCCTCGGCAGATTGGAAATGAGCAGTTCTTC	CASSPRQIGNEQFF
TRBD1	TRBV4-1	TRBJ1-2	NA	TGCGCCAGCAGGAGTCCCACTACAGGGGTCTATGGCTACACCTTC	CASRSPTTGVYGYTF
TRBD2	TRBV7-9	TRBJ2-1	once	TGTGCCAGCAGCTTGACTAGCGGGATGTACAATGAGCAGTTCTTC	CASSLTSGMYNEQFF
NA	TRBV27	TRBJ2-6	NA	TGTGCCAGCAGGACCGCAAGGGGGGCCAACGTCCTGACTTTC	CASRTARGANVLTF
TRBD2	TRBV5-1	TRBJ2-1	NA	TGCGCCAGCAGCTTGGCAGGGACTAGGAACAATGAGCAGTTCTTC	CASSLAGTRNNEQFF
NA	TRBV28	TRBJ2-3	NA	TGTGCCAGCAGGGTTCATGGCACAGATACGCAGTATTTT	CASRVHGTDTQYF
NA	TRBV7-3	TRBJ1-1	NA	TGTGCCAGCAGCTTAAGCCGGGCCACTGAAGCTTTCTTT	CASSLSRATEAFF
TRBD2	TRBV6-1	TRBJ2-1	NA	TGTGCCAGCAGTGAAAGTCCGCTGCGGGAGGTCTACAATGAGCAGTTCTTC	CASSESPLREVYNEQFF
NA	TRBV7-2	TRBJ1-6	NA	TGTGCCAGCAGCTCCCAGGGTTTCGGTATCTATAATTCACCCCTCCACTTT	CASSSQGFGIYNSPLHF
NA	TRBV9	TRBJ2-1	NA	TGTGCCAGCAGTCCTACGATAGAGTCTTCCTACAATGAGCAGTTCTTC	CASSPTIESSYNEQFF
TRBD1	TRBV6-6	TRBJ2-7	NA	TGTGCCAGCAGTACCGGACAGGGAACCTACGAGCAGTACTTC	CASSTGQGTYEQYF
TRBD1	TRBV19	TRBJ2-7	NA	TGTGCCAGTAGGCGACAGGGGGCGTTCGAGCAGTACTTC	CASRRQGAFEQYF
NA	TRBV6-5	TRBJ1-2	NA	TGTGCCAGCAGTTACCGGGACACCAACTATGGCTACACCTTC	CASSYRDTNYGYTF
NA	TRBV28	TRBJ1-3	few	TGTGCCAGCAGTTTATTCTCTGGAAACACCATATATTTT	CASSLFSGNTIYF
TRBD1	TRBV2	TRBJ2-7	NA	TGTGCCAGCAGACTGGGACAGCCCTCCTACGAGCAGTACTTC	CASRLGQPSYEQYF
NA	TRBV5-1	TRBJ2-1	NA	TGCGCCAGCAGCTCGGGCCGTTGGACGGTCGCCCCGGAGGGCAATGAGCAGTTCTTC	CASSSGRWTVAPEGNEQFF
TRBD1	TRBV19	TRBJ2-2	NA	TGTGCCAGTACACGGACAGGGTCTTCCGGGGAGCTGTTTTTT	CASTRTGSSGELFF
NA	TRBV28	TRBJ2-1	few	TGTGCCAGCAGCCTAGCAGGGGGGGGCTACAATGAGCAGTTCTTC	CASSLAGGGYNEQFF
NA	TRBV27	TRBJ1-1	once	TGTGCCAGCAGATGGTTGGACACCCGGGCTGAAGCTTTCTTT	CASRWLDTRAEAFF
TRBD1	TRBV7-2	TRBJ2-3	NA	TGTGCCAGCAGCTTTAGGACAGGGGGAGATACGCAGTATTTT	CASSFRTGGDTQYF
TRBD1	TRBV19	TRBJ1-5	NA	TGTGCCAGTAGTATAGACCCGGGACAGGGGTTTCGATATGGCAATCAGCCCCAGCATTTT	CASSIDPGQGFRYGNQPQHF
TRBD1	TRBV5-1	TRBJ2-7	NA	TGCGCCAGCAGCCCCGACAGGGATCCTGTCTCCTACGAGCAGTACTTC	CASSPDRDPVSYEQYF
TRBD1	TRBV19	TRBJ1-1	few	TGTGCCAGTATACCCCAGGGGGACACTGAAGCTTTCTTT	CASIPQGDTEAFF
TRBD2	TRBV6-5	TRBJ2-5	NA	TGTGCCAGCAGTTACTCAAGCGGGGGGTCTGAGACCCAGTACTTC	CASSYSSGGSETQYF
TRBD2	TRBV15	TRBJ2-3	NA	TGTGCCACCAGCAGAGGACTAGCGGGAGTAAAAGATACGCAGTATTTT	CATSRGLAGVKDTQYF
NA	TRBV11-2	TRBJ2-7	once	TGTGCCAGCAGCTACCTAGCGGAAACAGGGATCGAGCAGTACTTC	CASSYLAETGIEQYF
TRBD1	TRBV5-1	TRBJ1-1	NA	TGCGCCAGCAGCCCTGGGACAGGGCGGGCCACTGAAGCTTTCTTT	CASSPGTGRATEAFF
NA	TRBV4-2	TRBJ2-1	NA	TGTGCCAGCAGCCACTCAAAGCGGGCCTCCTACAATGAGCAGTTCTTC	CASSHSKRASYNEQFF
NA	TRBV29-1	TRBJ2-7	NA	TGCAGCGCGGCTGGGGAGTACGAGCAGTACTTC	CSAAGEYEQYF
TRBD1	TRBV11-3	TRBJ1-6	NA	TGTGCCAGCAGCCTCGGGACAGTAAATTCACCCCTCCACTTT	CASSLGTVNSPLHF
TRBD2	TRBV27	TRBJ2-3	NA	TGTGCCAGCAGCATCCGGACGTACGGACTAGCTACAGATACGCAGTATTTT	CASSIRTYGLATDTQYF
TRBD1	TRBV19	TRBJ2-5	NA	TGTGCCAGTAGTATCTCCGCTCAGGGGGCCCAAGAGACCCAGTACTTC	CASSISAQGAQETQYF
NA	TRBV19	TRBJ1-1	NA	TGTGCCAGTAGCGCGTCCCACCGTACAGGGAACACTGAAGCTTTCTTT	CASSASHRTGNTEAFF
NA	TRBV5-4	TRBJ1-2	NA	TGTGCCAGCAGGAATGGGGAGGGAGGTACTAACTATGGCTACACCTTC	CASRNGEGGTNYGYTF